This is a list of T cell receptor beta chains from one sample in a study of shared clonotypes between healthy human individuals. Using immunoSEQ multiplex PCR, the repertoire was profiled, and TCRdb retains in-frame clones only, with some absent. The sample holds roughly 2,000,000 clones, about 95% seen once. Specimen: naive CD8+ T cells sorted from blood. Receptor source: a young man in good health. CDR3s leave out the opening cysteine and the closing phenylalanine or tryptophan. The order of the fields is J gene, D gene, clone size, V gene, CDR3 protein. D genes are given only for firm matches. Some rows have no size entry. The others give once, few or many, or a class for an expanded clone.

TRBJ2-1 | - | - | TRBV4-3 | ASSPGLLGSDEQF
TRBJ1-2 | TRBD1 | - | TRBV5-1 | ASSPGQGDPYGYT
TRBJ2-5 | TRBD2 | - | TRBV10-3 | AISPLAAQETQY
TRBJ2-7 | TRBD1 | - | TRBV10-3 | AISTPGQGYEQY
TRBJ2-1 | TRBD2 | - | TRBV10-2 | ASSTVSAGGFNEQF
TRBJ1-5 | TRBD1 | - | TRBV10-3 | ATKDRGRGESNQPQH
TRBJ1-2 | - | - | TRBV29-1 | SVEPVDGANYGYT
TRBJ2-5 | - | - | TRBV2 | ASSKGHTQETQY
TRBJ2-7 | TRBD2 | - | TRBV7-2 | ASTDPGLDSEQY
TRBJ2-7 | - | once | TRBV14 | ASSQDPFAYEQY
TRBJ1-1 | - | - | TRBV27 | ASSLFWGHTEAF
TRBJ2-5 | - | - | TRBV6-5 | ASSQLAEAPGTQY
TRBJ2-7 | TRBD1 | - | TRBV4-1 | ASSHTGQGAYEQY
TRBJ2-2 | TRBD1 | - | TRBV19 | ASSWTGAMGTGELF
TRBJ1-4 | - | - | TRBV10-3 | AISEDRPGQREKLF
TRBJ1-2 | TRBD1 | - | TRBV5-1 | ASSTSQGTSYGYT
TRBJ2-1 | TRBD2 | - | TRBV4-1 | ASSQDKTSSRRNEQF